The table lists the clone carrying this TCR beta chain with a few counts. Its cognate antigen is unknown. Only in-frame clones appear in the TCRdb table, and some are missing; sequencing was by immunoSEQ multiplex PCR. The data show about 120,000 clones, 92% seen once. This entry is derived from a study of CD4+ T cells in melanoma. Study results and limitations: A reported correlation linked neoantigen-specific CD4+ T cells to CD8+, macrophage and B cell function. Diverse differentiation states were reported for melanoma neoantigen-specific CD4+ T cells.

V was pared by 0 bases and J by 0 bases, with 12 bases between. In germline, CDR1 is LGHNA, CDR2 YSLEER. The length of the CDR3 is 18 residues. The sample consisted of peripheral blood. The rearrangement uses TRBV4-3 and TRBJ2-6; D is ambiguous. This clonotype was obtained from a human donor with melanoma. The chain's CDR3 is CASSQDSRSHSGANVLTF. DNA for the CDR3: TGCGCCAGCAGCCAAGATAGTCGGAGTCACTCTGGGGCCAACGTCCTGACTTTC.